This T cell receptor beta chain was profiled in a study of T cell responses to AZD1222 COVID-19 vaccine. Profiling relied on immunoSEQ multiplex PCR, and the TCRdb table lists in-frame clones only, not all of them. Here the sample spans roughly 140,000 clones, 90% being singletons. CDR3 size: 14 residues. V lost 2 bases, J lost 6 bases, and 11 bases lay in between. CDR1 is SGHTA, CDR2 FQGNSA, per germline. The chain couples TRBV7-2 to TRBJ2-1; no reliable D call. Sequencing was performed on peripheral blood, taken 28 days after the second AZD1222 dose. The TCR originated in an adult who received the AZD1222 COVID-19 vaccine. The CDR3 protein is CASSLTSLGNEQFF. In DNA, the CDR3 is TGTGCCAGCAGCTTAACCTCATTAGGCAATGAGCAGTTCTTC. The variable domain in full, completed from reference TRBV7-2 and TRBJ2-1, reads GAGVSQSPSNKVTEKGKDVELRCDPISGHTALYWYRQSLGQGLEFLIYFQGNSAPDKSGLPSDRFSAERTGGSVSTLTIQRTQQEDSAVYLCASSLTSLGNEQFFGPGTRLTVL.